The 29 T cell receptor beta chains presented below share a single source sample, sequenced in a study of T cells in Graves' hyperthyroidism and ophthalmopathy. Amplified TCR beta CDR3 regions derived from RNA transcripts. In the first-round RT-PCR of the TCR CDR3, the HTBI primer set was used. Using its own MiXCR run on the multiplex PCR reads, TCRdb lists one record per CDR3 protein. The data show hundreds of thousands of distinct CDR3 sequences, around 14% seen once. The source material was blood. Every receptor here comes from a woman under 40 with Graves' hyperthyroidism that later progressed to Graves' ophthalmopathy.

Points on this clonotype: One end of the junction is discordant with germline, which a read error may explain. The rearrangement uses TRBV3-1 and TRBJ2-1, with a possible D match to TRBD1 (5 bases). CDR1 and CDR2 from the germline V gene are LGHDT and YNNKEL (reference sequence). CDR3 length: 16 amino acids. Here the CDR3 DNA reads TGTGCCAGCAACCAAGACTTTAGGGGCTCCTACAATGAGCAGTTCTTC. Translating gives CASNQDFRGSYNEQFF.

The chain has TRBV3-1 and TRBJ2-7; 8 bases map to TRBD2. CDR3 size: 18 residues. V trimming: 2 bases; J trimming: 2 bases; junction bases outside the gene matches: 14. Germline values: CDR1 LGHDT, CDR2 YNNKEL (reference sequence). The CDR3 nucleotides read TGTGCCAGCAGCCAAAGCTTCGGCCGGGGGGGGGACCCCTACGAGCAGTACTTC. It yields the protein CASSQSFGRGGDPYEQYF.

This clonotype was seen ten or more times. The V and J genes are TRBV11-2 and TRBJ2-7, with TRBD2 matching 8 bases. V was clipped by 3 bases and J by 9 bases; unmatched bases: 13. Per germline, CDR1 SGHAT and CDR2 FQNNGV. This CDR3 is 15 amino acids long. The CDR3 DNA sequence: TGTGCCAGCAGCTTCGACGGAGCGGGAGCCAGCCCGCAGTACTTC. The encoded protein is CASSFDGAGASPQYF.

This clonotype was recorded many times. The chain uses TRBV20-1 and TRBJ2-5; D possibly corresponds to TRBD2 (5 bases). The CDR3 contains 10 residues. Trimming stripped 3 bases from V and 9 bases from J, with 8 bases between. In germline, CDR1 is DFQATT, CDR2 SNEGSKA (reference sequence). CDR3 loop: CSARIGAQYF. The CDR3 coding sequence is TGCAGTGCTAGGATCGGGGCCCAGTACTTC.

This clonotype appeared many times. The rearrangement uses TRBV20-1 and TRBJ2-3; TRBD2 matches 7 bases. CDR3 length equals 14 residues. The trim removed 5 bases at V and 2 bases at J, leaving 7 bases unmatched. CDR1 DFQATT and CDR2 SNEGSKA come from the germline V gene (reference sequence). The CDR3 DNA sequence: TGCAGTGCTCCGAGGGGAGGGGTCACAGATACGCAGTATTTT. It specifies CSAPRGGVTDTQYF.

The chain has TRBV25-1 and TRBJ2-7; D unclear. V was trimmed by 1 base and J by 1 base, leaving 8 bases between them. The CDR3 runs to 14 residues. Germline CDR1 and CDR2: MGHDK and SYGVNS. This chain's CDR3 is CASSESRRSYEQYF. The CDR3 bases are TGTGCCAGCAGTGAATCTAGGCGGTCCTACGAGCAGTACTTC.

A word on this clonotype: One end of the junction varies from germline; a read error may be responsible. This sequence joins TRBV7-7 and TRBJ2-7; perhaps D is TRBD1 or TRBD2 (6 bases each). CDR3 size: 15 residues. Germline lookup yields CDR1 SSHAT and CDR2 FNYEAQ (reference sequence). The CDR3: CASSLGEDSVYEQYF. As DNA, the CDR3 is TGTGCTAGCAGCTTAGGGGAGGACAGTGTCTACGAGCAGTACTTC.

The chain couples TRBV7-3 to TRBJ2-7; possible D gene TRBD1, 5 bases. The V and J ends lost 0 bases and 0 bases respectively, with 21 bases between them. The CDR3 extends over 19 amino acids. The V gene's germline CDR1 is SGHTA and CDR2 FQGTGA. CDR3 sequence: CASSLTLGHRQSSSYEQYF. CDR3 sequence (DNA): TGTGCCAGCAGCTTAACGTTAGGGCATCGACAGAGCAGCTCCTACGAGCAGTACTTC.

There are many counts of this clonotype. The chain recombines TRBV28 with TRBJ2-5, with D perhaps TRBD1 or TRBD2 (6 bases each). Germline-derived CDR1 and CDR2 are MDHEN and SYDVKM. V was trimmed by 8 bases and J by 5 bases, leaving 21 bases between them. The CDR3 has 15 residues. CDR3 bases: TGTGCCAGCGAAGCGGCAGGGGTTGGAGGGGAGACCCAGTACTTC. Translated, it gives CASEAAGVGGETQYF. The variable domain in full, with the rest retrieved from reference TRBV28 and TRBJ2-5, is DVKVTQSSRYLVKRTGEKVFLECVQDMDHENMFWYRQDPGLGLRLIYFSYDVKMKEKGDIPEGYSVSREKKERFSLILESASTNQTSMYLCASEAAGVGGETQYFGPGTRLLVL.

This chain uses TRBV15 with TRBJ1-1; D possibly corresponds to TRBD1 (6 bases). This CDR3 spans 14 amino acids. Per the germline V gene, CDR1 is LNHNV and CDR2 is YYDKDF (reference sequence). The V end lost 8 bases, the J end lost 3 bases, and 16 bases lay between the germline ends. The CDR3 spells CATGAQGSHTEAFF. In DNA form, the CDR3 reads TGTGCCACCGGGGCTCAGGGGTCGCACACTGAAGCTTTCTTT. Filled out from reference TRBV15 and TRBJ1-1, the complete variable domain reads DAMVIQNPRYQVTQFGKPVTLSCSQTLNHNVMYWYQQKSSQAPKLLFHYYDKDFNNEADTPDNFQSRRPNTSFCFLDIRSPGLGDTAMYLCATGAQGSHTEAFFGQGTRLTVV.

On this clonotype itself: One junction end does not reproduce the germline sequence, and a read error may be involved. The chain combines TRBV10-3 with TRBJ1-2, with 7 bases identical to TRBD1. The CDR3 spans 12 residues. Per the germline V gene, CDR1 is ENHRY and CDR2 is SYGVKD. The DNA for the CDR3 is TGTGCCTTCAGTGGAGACAGGGCAAGGTACACCTTC. Encoded protein: CAFSGDRARYTF.

This clonotype was seen ten or more times. The V and J genes are TRBV7-9 and TRBJ2-7; D is possibly TRBD2 (6 bases). Trimming took off 2 bases at V and 7 bases at J, with 21 bases between the two ends. Per germline, CDR1 SEHNR and CDR2 FQNEAQ (reference sequence). This CDR3 spans 16 amino acids. The CDR3 DNA reads as TGTGCCAGCAGCTTACCGCGGGACTCTCCCTCGGGTGAGCAGTACTTC. Protein product: CASSLPRDSPSGEQYF.

This clonotype was detected many times. This chain links TRBV12-3 or TRBV12-4 with TRBJ2-5; possible D gene TRBD1, 6 bases. V lost 6 bases, J lost 1 base, and 9 bases lay in between. The CDR3 spans 13 residues. The CDR3 DNA reads TGTGCCAGCAGCCAGGACAGCCAAGAGACCCAGTACTTC. Translation gives CASSQDSQETQYF.

This clonotype was counted ten times or more. This rearrangement joins TRBV12-3 or TRBV12-4 to TRBJ1-1; TRBD1 is a possible D gene (5 bases). V dropped 7 bases and J dropped 5 bases, with 8 bases sitting between them. There are 11 residues in the CDR3. In DNA form, the CDR3 reads TGTGCCAGCAAAAGGGGTACTGAAGCTTTCTTT. Translating gives CASKRGTEAFF.

There are many counts of this clonotype. V and J are TRBV6-1 and TRBJ1-3; TRBD1 is a possible D gene (5 bases). CDR3 size: 16 residues. V was cut by 7 bases and J by 2 bases, with 18 bases left in between. Germline-derived CDR1 and CDR2 are MNHNS and SASEGT. The CDR3 DNA sequence: TGTGCCAGCATCAGGGCTATGACTGACCCTGGAAACACCATATATTTT. Protein product: CASIRAMTDPGNTIYF.

This clonotype has ten or more counts. The chain uses TRBV20-1 and TRBJ2-7, with 9 bases lining up with TRBD2. The CDR3 loop spans 16 amino acids. V lost 0 bases to trimming and J lost 0 bases; unmatched junction nucleotides: 6. CDR1 is DFQATT and CDR2 is SNEGSKA in the germline V gene (reference sequence). DNA of the CDR3: TGCAGTGCTAGAGATAGCGGGAGCTCAAGCTCCTACGAGCAGTACTTC. It encodes CSARDSGSSSSYEQYF.

The chain joins TRBV19 to TRBJ1-3, with 11 bases that match TRBD1. Losses at the gene ends were 5 bases for V and 4 bases for J; bases not matched to a gene: 4. CDR3 size: 15 residues. Germline V gene lookup returns CDR1 LNHDA and CDR2 SQIVND (reference sequence). CDR3 amino acids: CASSSGTGGGNTIYF. The CDR3 bases are TGTGCCAGTAGTTCTGGGACAGGGGGAGGAAACACCATATATTTT.

This chain uses TRBV5-1 with TRBJ1-4; D is unclear. The germline V gene has CDR1 SGHRS and CDR2 YFSETQ. The CDR3 spans 13 residues. Trimming took off 3 bases at V and 3 bases at J, with 6 bases between the two ends. The CDR3 nucleotides read TGCGCCAGCAGCTCGCAGTCTAATGAAAAACTGTTTTTT. It specifies CASSSQSNEKLFF.

This clonotype showed up many times. This chain joins TRBV5-6 and TRBJ1-6; D unresolved. V shed 1 base and J shed 15 bases, with 11 bases lying between them. This CDR3 is 12 amino acids long. The germline V gene has CDR1 SGHDT and CDR2 YYEEEE. The CDR3 reads CASSLSPSRLHF. The CDR3, as DNA: TGTGCCAGCAGCTTGTCGCCCTCGCGCCTCCACTTT.

A few counts support this clonotype. It may be a read error: a sequence one base away is much more abundant. The rearrangement joins TRBV2 to TRBJ1-2, with unresolved D. This CDR3 region has 15 residues. Germline CDR1 reads SNHLY; CDR2 reads FYNNEI. CDR3 nucleotide sequence: TGTGCCAGCAGTGTTGGAGGGTTTTCTAACTATGGCTACGCCTTC. It codes for CASSVGGFSNYGYAF.

There are a few counts of this clonotype. The chain has TRBV5-1 and TRBJ2-5; 8 bases are shared with TRBD2. The CDR3 is 16 residues long. Germline loops: CDR1 SGHRS, CDR2 YFSETQ. V gave up 5 bases and J gave up 0 bases; unmatched junction bases: 9. CDR3 sequence: CASRSGTSGHQETQYF. CDR3 DNA: TGCGCCAGCAGGAGTGGGACTAGTGGACACCAAGAGACCCAGTACTTC. The variable domain in full, completed from reference TRBV5-1 and TRBJ2-5, reads KAGVTQTPRYLIKTRGQQVTLSCSPISGHRSVSWYQQTPGQGLQFLFEYFSETQRNKGNFPGRFSGRQFSNSRSEMNVSTLELGDSALYLCASRSGTSGHQETQYFGPGTRLLVL.

Many counts were recorded for this clonotype. This chain connects TRBV5-1 to TRBJ1-1; perhaps TRBD1 as D (5 bases). CDR3 size: 15 residues. Germline lookup yields CDR1 SGHRS and CDR2 YFSETQ. Deletions cut 5 bases from V and 3 bases from J, with 17 bases between. The CDR3 DNA reads as TGCGCCAGCAGTCTCGGGGCGGGCAGTTACACTGAAGCTTTCTTT. This gives the protein CASSLGAGSYTEAFF.

This clonotype was observed at least ten times. The rearrangement links TRBV11-2 to TRBJ2-5; D might be TRBD2 (6 bases). The CDR3 consists of 14 residues. Germline loops: CDR1 SGHAT, CDR2 FQNNGV. V lost 4 bases, J lost 4 bases, and 13 bases lay in between. The CDR3 reads CASSSGGWRETQYF. The CDR3 region has the DNA TGTGCCAGCAGCTCCGGGGGATGGAGAGAGACCCAGTACTTC.

On this clonotype: Germline and junction disagree at one end, which may indicate a read error. This CDR3 reads CAGSYGAGGQVQNEQFF. In DNA, the CDR3 is TGTGCCGGCAGTTACGGAGCGGGAGGGCAGGTGCAGAATGAGCAGTTCTTC. The rearrangement joins TRBV6-5 to TRBJ2-1; 10 bases map to TRBD2. CDR3 length: 17 amino acids. CDR1 is MNHEY and CDR2 is SVGAGI in the germline V gene.

This clonotype showed up many times. V gene TRBV10-3 combines with J gene TRBJ2-1; 10 bases are shared with TRBD2. The germline gives CDR1 ENHRY, CDR2 SYGVKD. Germline trimming cut 4 bases from V and 7 bases from J; bases unmatched to any gene: 7. This CDR3 has 15 amino acids. CDR3 residues: CAISVGAGGVNEQFF. The CDR3 DNA follows: TGTGCCATCAGTGTCGGAGCGGGAGGGGTGAATGAGCAGTTCTTC.

This clonotype occurred many times. The rearrangement links TRBV18 to TRBJ1-5; 7 bases are shared with TRBD1. The CDR3 spans 14 residues. Germline V lookup: CDR1 KGHSH, CDR2 LQKENI. The ends lost 3 bases at V and 4 bases at J; junction bases unmatched: 3. CDR3 loop: CASSPGDRNQPQHF. The CDR3 bases are TGTGCCAGCTCACCTGGGGACAGAAATCAGCCCCAGCATTTT.

This clonotype was recorded at least ten times. The chain carries TRBV30 and TRBJ2-7; maybe TRBD1 (6 bases). V dropped 5 bases and J dropped 3 bases, with 8 bases sitting between them. Germline V gene lookup returns CDR1 GTSNPN and CDR2 SVGIG (reference sequence). This CDR3 region has 11 residues. Here the CDR3 DNA reads TGTGCCTGGGGACAGATCTACGAGCAGTACTTC. It translates to CAWGQIYEQYF.

This clonotype was found a few times. The chain is built from TRBV28 and TRBJ1-5; D is undetermined. The CDR3 is made up of 11 amino acids. V lost 1 base, J lost 10 bases, and 5 bases lay in between. Per germline, CDR1 MDHEN and CDR2 SYDVKM. The CDR3: CASSLSPPQHF. For the CDR3, the DNA is TGTGCCAGCAGTTTATCCCCCCCCCAGCATTTT.

This clonotype was recorded many times. The chain couples TRBV11-2 to TRBJ2-7, with D possibly matching TRBD2 (6 bases). Germline V gives CDR1 SGHAT, CDR2 FQNNGV. The V gene lost 0 bases and the J gene lost 6 bases, with 15 bases spanning the gap. The CDR3 extends over 15 amino acids. Written as DNA, the CDR3 is TGTGCCAGCAGCTTAGATCTGGCGGGGATTGGCGAGCAGTACTTC. It translates to CASSLDLAGIGEQYF.